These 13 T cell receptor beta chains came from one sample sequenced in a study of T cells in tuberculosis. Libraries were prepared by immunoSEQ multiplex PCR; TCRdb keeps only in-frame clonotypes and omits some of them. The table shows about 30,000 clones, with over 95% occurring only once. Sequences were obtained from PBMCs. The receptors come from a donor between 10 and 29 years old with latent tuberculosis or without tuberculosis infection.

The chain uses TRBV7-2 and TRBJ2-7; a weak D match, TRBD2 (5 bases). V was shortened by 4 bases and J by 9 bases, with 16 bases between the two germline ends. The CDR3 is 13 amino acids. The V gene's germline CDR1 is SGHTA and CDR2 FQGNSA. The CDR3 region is CASSYRTGSMQYF. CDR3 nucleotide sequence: TGTGCCAGCAGCTATAGGACGGGGTCGATGCAGTACTTC.

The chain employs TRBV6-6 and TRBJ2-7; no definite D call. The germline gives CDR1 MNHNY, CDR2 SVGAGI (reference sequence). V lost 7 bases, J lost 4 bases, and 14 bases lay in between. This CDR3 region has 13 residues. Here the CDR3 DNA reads TGTGCCAGCACCCCGCAGTTAAGATACGAGCAGTACTTC. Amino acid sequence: CASTPQLRYEQYF.

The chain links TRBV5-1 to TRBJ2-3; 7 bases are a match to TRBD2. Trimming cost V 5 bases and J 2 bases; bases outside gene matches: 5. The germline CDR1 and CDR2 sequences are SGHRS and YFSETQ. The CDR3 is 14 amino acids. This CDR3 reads CASREAGYTDTQYF. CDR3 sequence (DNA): TGCGCCAGCAGGGAAGCGGGGTACACAGATACGCAGTATTTT.

CDR3 loop: CAIGGRSGRLAGGAGNEQFF. The CDR3 coding sequence is TGTGCCATCGGGGGACGGAGCGGGCGACTAGCGGGAGGAGCGGGGAATGAGCAGTTCTTC. This rearrangement joins TRBV27 to TRBJ2-1; 13 positions match TRBD2. V lost 10 bases and J lost 7; bases outside the gene matches: 25. The CDR3 is 20 amino acids. Germline V CDR1 and CDR2: MNHEY, SMNVEV (reference sequence).

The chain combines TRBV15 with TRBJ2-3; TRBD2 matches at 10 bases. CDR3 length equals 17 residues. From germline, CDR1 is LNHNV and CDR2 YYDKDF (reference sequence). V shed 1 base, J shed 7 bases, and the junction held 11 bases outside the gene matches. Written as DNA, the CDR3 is TGTGCCACCAGCAGAGGAAGTTCTGGGACTAGCGCGTATACGCAGTATTTT. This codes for CATSRGSSGTSAYTQYF. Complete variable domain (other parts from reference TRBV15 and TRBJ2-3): DAMVIQNPRYQVTQFGKPVTLSCSQTLNHNVMYWYQQKSSQAPKLLFHYYDKDFNNEADTPDNFQSRRPNTSFCFLDIRSPGLGDTAMYLCATSRGSSGTSAYTQYFGPGTRLTVL.

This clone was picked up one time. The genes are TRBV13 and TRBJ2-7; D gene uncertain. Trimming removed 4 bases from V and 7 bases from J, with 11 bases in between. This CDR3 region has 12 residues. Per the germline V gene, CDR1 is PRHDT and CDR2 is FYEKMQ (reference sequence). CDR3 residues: CASSSQEAEQYF. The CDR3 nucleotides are TGTGCCAGCAGCTCCCAAGAGGCTGAGCAGTACTTC.

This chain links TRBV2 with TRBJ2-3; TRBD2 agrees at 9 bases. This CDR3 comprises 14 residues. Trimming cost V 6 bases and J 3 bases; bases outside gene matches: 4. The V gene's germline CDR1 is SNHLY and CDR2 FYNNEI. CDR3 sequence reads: CASSDGLATDTQYF. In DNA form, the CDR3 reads TGTGCCAGCAGCGATGGACTAGCGACAGATACGCAGTATTTT.

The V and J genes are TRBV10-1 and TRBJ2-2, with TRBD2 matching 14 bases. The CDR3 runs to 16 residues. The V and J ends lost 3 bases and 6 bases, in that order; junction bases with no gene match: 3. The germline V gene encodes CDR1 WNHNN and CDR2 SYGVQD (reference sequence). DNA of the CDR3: TGCGCCAGCAGTGATACGGGACTAGCGGGAGCCGGGGAGCTGTTTTTT. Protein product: CASSDTGLAGAGELFF.

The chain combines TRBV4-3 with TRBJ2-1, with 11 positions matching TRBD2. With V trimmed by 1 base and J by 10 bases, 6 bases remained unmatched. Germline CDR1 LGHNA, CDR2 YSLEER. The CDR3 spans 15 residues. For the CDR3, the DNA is TGCGCCAGCAGCCAAGTAGCGGGGGGGCCTCGGGAGCAGTTCTTC. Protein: CASSQVAGGPREQFF.

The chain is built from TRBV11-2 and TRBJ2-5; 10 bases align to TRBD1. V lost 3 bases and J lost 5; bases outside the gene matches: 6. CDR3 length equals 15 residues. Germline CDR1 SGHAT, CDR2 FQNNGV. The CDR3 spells CASSFGTGDGETQYF. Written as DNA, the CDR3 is TGTGCCAGCAGCTTCGGGACAGGGGACGGGGAGACCCAGTACTTC.

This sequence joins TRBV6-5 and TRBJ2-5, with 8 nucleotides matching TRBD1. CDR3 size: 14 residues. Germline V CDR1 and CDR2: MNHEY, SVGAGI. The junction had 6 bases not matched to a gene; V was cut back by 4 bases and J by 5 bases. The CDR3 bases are TGTGCCAGCAGTTGGTACAGGGGGAAGGAGACCCAGTACTTC. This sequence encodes CASSWYRGKETQYF.

CDR3 coding DNA: TGTGCCAGCAGTCCTAGCGGGGGGTTAGAGACCCAGTACTTC. Translation gives CASSPSGGLETQYF. This chain links TRBV7-9 with TRBJ2-5; TRBD2 matches at 11 bases. Germline V lookup: CDR1 SEHNR, CDR2 FQNEAQ (reference sequence). The trim removed 6 bases at V and 4 bases at J, leaving 4 bases unmatched. This CDR3 has 14 amino acids.

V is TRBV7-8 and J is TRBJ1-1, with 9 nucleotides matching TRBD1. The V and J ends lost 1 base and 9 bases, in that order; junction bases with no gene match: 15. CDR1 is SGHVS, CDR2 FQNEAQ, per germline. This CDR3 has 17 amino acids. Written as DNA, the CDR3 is TGTGCCAGCAGCTTAGGGTACTACAGGGGGCCAGGAAACCAAGCTTTCTTT. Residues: CASSLGYYRGPGNQAFF.